This passage covers 8 T cell receptor beta chains from one sample sequenced in a study of monozygotic twins with inflammatory bowel disease (dated by TCRdb to about 2019). The library was obtained by 5' RACE. The sequencing machine was an Illumina HiSeq 2500. Through TCRdb reprocessing, the reads give one entry per CDR3 protein sequence; DNA is omitted. The sample table holds some 89,000 distinct CDR3 sequences. Roughly 7% of the sample belongs to the ten largest clones. The sequenced sample consisted of blood. These receptors were obtained from a human donor with ulcerative colitis or Crohn's disease, or a healthy co-twin of an affected twin (not recorded which).

The chain joins TRBV11-1 to TRBJ1-1; TCRdb's D call of TRBD1 is untestable without DNA. The CDR3 length is 14 residues. Germline V CDR1 and CDR2: SGHAT, FQDESV (reference sequence). This CDR3 reads CASSYNHRATEAFF.

CDR3 region: CASSLAGTGHYEQYF. The chain has TRBV5-1 and TRBJ2-7; TCRdb's assignment of TRBD1 cannot be checked, as there is no DNA. The germline V gene encodes CDR1 SGHRS and CDR2 YFSETQ. The CDR3 loop spans 15 amino acids.

The gene calls are TRBV6-2 or TRBV6-3 and TRBJ2-7; no DNA is available, so the TRBD1 call from TCRdb remains unchecked. Germline V lookup: CDR1 MNHEY, CDR2 SVGEGT. This CDR3 is built from 15 residues. CDR3 residues: CASNLAGTGVYEQYF.

The chain uses TRBV10-3 and TRBJ1-4; the D call from TCRdb, TRBD1, cannot be confirmed without DNA. The germline V gene encodes CDR1 ENHRY and CDR2 SYGVKD. The CDR3 sequence is 15 residues long. The CDR3 reads CAISTNDRGNEKLFF.

The chain uses TRBV12-3 or TRBV12-4 and TRBJ2-1. The CDR3 totals 14 residues. This chain's CDR3 is CASSPTSSYNEQFF.

The V gene is TRBV7-9, the J gene TRBJ1-1. The CDR3 loop spans 12 amino acids. CDR1 is SEHNR, CDR2 FQNEAQ, per germline (reference sequence). The CDR3 loop reads CASSHGGTEAFF.

The gene calls are TRBV19 and TRBJ1-5. This CDR3 region has 14 residues. From germline, CDR1 is LNHDA and CDR2 SQIVND (reference sequence). This CDR3 is CASSNNLENQPQHF.

The chain joins TRBV20-1 to TRBJ2-5; the TRBD2 assignment by TCRdb is unverifiable without DNA. The CDR3 totals 16 residues. Germline-derived CDR1 and CDR2 are DFQATT and SNEGSKA (reference sequence). CDR3 region: CSARASLKGFQETQYF.